This entry concerns a single T cell receptor (beta chain). This entry belongs to a study of blood T cell repertoires in COVID-19. V was pared by 4 bases and J by 0 bases, with 10 bases between. This CDR3 has 15 residues. Germline CDR1 SEHNR, CDR2 FQNEAQ (reference sequence). The table came from immunoSEQ multiplex PCR; TCRdb's copy has only in-frame clones and leaves some out. The repertoire holds about 97,000 clones, with roughly nine tenths as singletons. The receptor was derived from a man over 45 with acute or convalescent COVID-19. The specimen sequenced was peripheral blood. V gene TRBV7-9 combines with J gene TRBJ1-5; D is possibly TRBD1 (5 bases). Here the CDR3 DNA reads TGTGCCAGCAGCTCCCAGGGAATTAGCAATCAGCCCCAGCATTTT. This gives the protein CASSSQGISNQPQHF.